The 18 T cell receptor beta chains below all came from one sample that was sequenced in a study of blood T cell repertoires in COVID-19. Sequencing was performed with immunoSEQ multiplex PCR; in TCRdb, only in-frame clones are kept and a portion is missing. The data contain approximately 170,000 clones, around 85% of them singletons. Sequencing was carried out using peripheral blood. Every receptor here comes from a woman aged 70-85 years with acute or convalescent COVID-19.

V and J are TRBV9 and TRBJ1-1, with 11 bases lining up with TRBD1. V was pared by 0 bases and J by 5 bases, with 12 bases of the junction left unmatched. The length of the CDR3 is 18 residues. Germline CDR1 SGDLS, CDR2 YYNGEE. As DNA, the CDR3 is TGTGCCAGCAGCGTAGAGCCGGTGAGGACAGGGGGCGTTACTGAAGCTTTCTTT. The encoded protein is CASSVEPVRTGGVTEAFF.

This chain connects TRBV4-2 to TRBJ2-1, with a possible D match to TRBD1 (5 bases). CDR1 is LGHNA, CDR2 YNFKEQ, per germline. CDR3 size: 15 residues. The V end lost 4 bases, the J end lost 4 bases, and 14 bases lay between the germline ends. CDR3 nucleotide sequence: TGTGCCAGCAGCCCGGAGCAGGGAAAATACAATGAGCAGTTCTTC. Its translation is CASSPEQGKYNEQFF.

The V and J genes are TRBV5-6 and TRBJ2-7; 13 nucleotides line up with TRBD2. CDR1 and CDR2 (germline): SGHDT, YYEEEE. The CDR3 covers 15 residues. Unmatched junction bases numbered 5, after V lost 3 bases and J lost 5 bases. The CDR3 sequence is CASSSLGLAGDEQYF. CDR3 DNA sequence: TGTGCCAGCAGCTCACTAGGACTAGCGGGGGACGAGCAGTACTTC.

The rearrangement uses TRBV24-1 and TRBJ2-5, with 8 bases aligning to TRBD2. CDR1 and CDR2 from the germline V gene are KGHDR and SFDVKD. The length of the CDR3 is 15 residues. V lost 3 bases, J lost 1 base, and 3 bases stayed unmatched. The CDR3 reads CATSDPSGGQETQYF. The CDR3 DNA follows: TGTGCCACCAGTGATCCCAGCGGGGGCCAAGAGACCCAGTACTTC.

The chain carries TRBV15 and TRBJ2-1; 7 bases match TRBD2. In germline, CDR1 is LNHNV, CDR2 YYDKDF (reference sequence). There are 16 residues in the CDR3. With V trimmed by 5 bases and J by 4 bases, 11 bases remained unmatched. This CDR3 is CATSGSRSGIYNEQFF. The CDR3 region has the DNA TGTGCCACCAGCGGAAGCAGGAGCGGGATATACAATGAGCAGTTCTTC. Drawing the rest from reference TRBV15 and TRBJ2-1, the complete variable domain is DAMVIQNPRYQVTQFGKPVTLSCSQTLNHNVMYWYQQKSSQAPKLLFHYYDKDFNNEADTPDNFQSRRPNTSFCFLDIRSPGLGDTAMYLCATSGSRSGIYNEQFFGPGTRLTVL.

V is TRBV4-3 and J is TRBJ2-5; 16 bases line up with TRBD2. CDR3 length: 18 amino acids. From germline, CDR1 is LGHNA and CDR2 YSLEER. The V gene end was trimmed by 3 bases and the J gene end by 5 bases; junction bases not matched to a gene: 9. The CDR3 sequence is CASSQGLAGGPDWETQYF. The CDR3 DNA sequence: TGCGCCAGCAGCCAGGGACTAGCGGGAGGGCCGGATTGGGAGACCCAGTACTTC.

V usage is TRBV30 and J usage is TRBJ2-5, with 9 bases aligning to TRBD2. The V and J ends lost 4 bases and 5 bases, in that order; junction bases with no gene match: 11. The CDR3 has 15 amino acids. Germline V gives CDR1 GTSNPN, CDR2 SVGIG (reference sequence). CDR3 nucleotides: TGTGCCTGGAAGGTACCTAGCGGGGTGCAGGAGACCCAGTACTTC. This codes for CAWKVPSGVQETQYF.

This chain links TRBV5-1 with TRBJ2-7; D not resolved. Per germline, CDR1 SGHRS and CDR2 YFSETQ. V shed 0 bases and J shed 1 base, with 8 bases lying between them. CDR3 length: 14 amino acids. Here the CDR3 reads CASSLAGSSYEQYF. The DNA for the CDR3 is TGCGCCAGCAGCTTGGCCGGGTCGTCCTACGAGCAGTACTTC.

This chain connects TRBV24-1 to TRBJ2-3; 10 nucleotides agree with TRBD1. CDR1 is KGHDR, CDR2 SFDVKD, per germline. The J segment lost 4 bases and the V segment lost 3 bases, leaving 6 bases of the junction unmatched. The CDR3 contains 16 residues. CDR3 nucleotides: TGTGCCACCAGTGATGGACAGGGGGTTGGTGCAGATACGCAGTATTTT. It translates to CATSDGQGVGADTQYF.

The CDR3, as DNA: TGTGCCAGCAGCCAAGTGATGGGGCTAGTGGGAGATACGCAGTATTTT. Protein sequence: CASSQVMGLVGDTQYF. The chain joins TRBV4-2 to TRBJ2-3; D perhaps matches TRBD1 (5 bases). Trimming pared 1 base from V and 5 bases from J, leaving 16 bases between. The CDR3 spans 16 residues. Germline V gives CDR1 LGHNA, CDR2 YNFKEQ.

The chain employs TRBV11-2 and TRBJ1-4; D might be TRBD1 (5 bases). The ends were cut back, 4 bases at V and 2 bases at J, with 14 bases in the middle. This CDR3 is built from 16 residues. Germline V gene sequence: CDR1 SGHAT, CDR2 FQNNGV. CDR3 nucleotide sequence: TGTGCCAGCAGCTCCCAATATGGGGGGACTAATGAAAAACTGTTTTTT. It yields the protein CASSSQYGGTNEKLFF.

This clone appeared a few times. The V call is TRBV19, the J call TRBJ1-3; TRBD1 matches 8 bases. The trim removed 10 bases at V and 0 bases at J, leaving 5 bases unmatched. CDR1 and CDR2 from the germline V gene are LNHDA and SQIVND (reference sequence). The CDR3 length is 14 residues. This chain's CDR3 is CATRDRSSGNTIYF. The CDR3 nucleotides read TGTGCCACCAGGGACAGGAGCTCTGGAAACACCATATATTTT.

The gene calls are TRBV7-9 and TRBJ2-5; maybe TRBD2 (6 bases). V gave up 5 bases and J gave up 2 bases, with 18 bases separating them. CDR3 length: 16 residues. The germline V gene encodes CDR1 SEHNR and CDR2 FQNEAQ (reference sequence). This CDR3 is CASSHGEAVGQETQYF. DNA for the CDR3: TGTGCCAGCAGCCACGGGGAGGCGGTTGGGCAAGAGACCCAGTACTTC.

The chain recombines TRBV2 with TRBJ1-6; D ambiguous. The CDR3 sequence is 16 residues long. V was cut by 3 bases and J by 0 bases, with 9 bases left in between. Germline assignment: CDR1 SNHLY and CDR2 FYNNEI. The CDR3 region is CASSDSGSSYNSPLHF. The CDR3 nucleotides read TGTGCCAGCAGTGATAGTGGGAGCTCCTATAATTCACCCCTCCACTTT.

The DNA of the CDR3 is TGTGCCAGCAGCTTAGTGGGGCGGGGTGGAACTGAAGCTTTCTTT. Translation gives CASSLVGRGGTEAFF. The J gene is TRBJ1-1, the V gene TRBV13, with D possibly TRBD1 on 5 matching bases. The CDR3 has 15 residues. V was shortened by 1 base and J by 5 bases, with 14 bases between the two germline ends. Germline loops: CDR1 PRHDT, CDR2 FYEKMQ (reference sequence).

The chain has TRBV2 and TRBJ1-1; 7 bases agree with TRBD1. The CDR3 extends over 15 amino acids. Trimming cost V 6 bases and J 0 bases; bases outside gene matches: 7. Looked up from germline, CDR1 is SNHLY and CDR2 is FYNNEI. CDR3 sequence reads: CASRQGQQLNTEAFF. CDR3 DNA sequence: TGTGCCAGCAGGCAGGGACAGCAATTGAACACTGAAGCTTTCTTT.

The CDR3 sequence is CASSYAGTGAGYTF. CDR3 nucleotides: TGTGCCAGCAGTTACGCCGGGACAGGTGCGGGCTACACCTTC. This rearrangement joins TRBV6-2 or TRBV6-3 to TRBJ1-2; 8 bases are shared with TRBD1. Germline V lookup: CDR1 MNHEY, CDR2 SVGEGT. The trim removed 2 bases at V and 8 bases at J, leaving 7 bases unmatched. The length of the CDR3 is 14 residues.

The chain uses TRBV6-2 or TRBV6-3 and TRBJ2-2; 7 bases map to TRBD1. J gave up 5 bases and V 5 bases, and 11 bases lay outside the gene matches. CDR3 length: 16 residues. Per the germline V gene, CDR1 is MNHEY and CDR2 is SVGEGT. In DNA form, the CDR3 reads TGTGCCAGCAGTGCATTGGACAGGCGTTTTACCGGGGAGCTGTTTTTT. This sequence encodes CASSALDRRFTGELFF.